There are a few counts of the clone carrying this T cell receptor (beta chain). Given a much more abundant clone one base away, this may be a read error. The missing conserved phenylalanine or tryptophan at the end of this CDR3 makes a read error likely. This sample was taken from a study of T cells in Graves' hyperthyroidism and ophthalmopathy. RNA transcripts were the template for amplifying TCR beta CDR3 regions. Primed by the HTBI set, a first-round RT-PCR was run on the TCR CDR3. TCRdb fed the multiplex PCR reads into MiXCR, producing one record per CDR3 protein. Of under 400,000 distinct CDR3 sequences detected, approximately 14% appear once; the ten largest clones hold approximately 19%. The V end lost 2 bases, the J end lost 1 base, and 16 bases lay between the germline ends. The CDR3 has 16 amino acids. The germline V gene has CDR1 GTSNPN and CDR2 SVGIG (reference sequence). Clinical symptoms, serum thyroxine, TRAb, thyroid ultrasound and orbital computed tomography established diagnosis.

The receptor was isolated from a woman aged 55-69 years with Graves' ophthalmopathy. V usage is TRBV30 and J usage is TRBJ2-3, with D hard to call. The sequenced material came from blood. The CDR3 DNA sequence: TGTGCCTGGAGTACCCTACCCAGTTGGGGCACAGATACGCAGTATCTT. Translating it yields CAWSTLPSWGTDTQYL.